This TCR beta chain was sequenced in a study of siplizumab effects on memory and regulatory T cells. V gave up 8 bases and J gave up 8 bases; unmatched junction bases: 12. Germline V CDR1 and CDR2: MDHEN, SYDVKM. The length of the CDR3 is 14 residues. Some clones are missing from TCRdb's copy, which holds only in-frame ones; the method was immunoSEQ multiplex PCR. The sample has roughly 120,000 clones, roughly 90% seen once. The clonotype originates from a human donor in good health. The sample comprised CD4+ T cells sorted from blood. The chain combines TRBV28 with TRBJ1-1; TRBD1 matches at 9 bases. DNA for the CDR3: TGTGCCAGCGCCCTTTCACAGGGGGCTCGGGAAGCTTTCTTT. It yields the protein CASALSQGAREAFF.